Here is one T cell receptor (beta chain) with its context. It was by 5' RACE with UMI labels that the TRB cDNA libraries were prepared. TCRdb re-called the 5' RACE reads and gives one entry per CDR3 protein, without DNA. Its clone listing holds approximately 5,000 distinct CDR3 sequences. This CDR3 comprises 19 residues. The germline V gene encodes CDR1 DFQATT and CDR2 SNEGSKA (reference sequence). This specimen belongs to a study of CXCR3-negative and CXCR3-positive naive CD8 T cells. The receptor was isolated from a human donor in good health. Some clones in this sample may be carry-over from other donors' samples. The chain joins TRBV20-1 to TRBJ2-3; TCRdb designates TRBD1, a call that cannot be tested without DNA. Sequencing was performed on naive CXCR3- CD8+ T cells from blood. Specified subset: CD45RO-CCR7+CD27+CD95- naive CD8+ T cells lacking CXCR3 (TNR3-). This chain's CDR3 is CSGPGPNRDRVEITDTQYF.